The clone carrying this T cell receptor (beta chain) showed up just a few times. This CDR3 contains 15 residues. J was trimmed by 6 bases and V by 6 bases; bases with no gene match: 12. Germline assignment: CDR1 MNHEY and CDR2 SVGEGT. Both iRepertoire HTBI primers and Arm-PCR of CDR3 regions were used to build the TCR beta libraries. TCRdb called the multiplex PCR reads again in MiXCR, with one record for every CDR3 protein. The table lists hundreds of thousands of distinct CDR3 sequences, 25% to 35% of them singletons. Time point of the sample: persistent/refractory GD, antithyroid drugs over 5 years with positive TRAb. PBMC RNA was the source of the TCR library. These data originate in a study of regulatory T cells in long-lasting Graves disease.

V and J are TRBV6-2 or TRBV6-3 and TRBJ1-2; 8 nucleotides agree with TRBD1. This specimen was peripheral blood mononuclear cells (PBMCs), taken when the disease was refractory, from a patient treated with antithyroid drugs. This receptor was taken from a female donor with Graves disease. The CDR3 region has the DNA TGTGCCAGCAGCATCCAGGGGGCGGTTGTGAATGGCTACACCTTC. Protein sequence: CASSIQGAVVNGYTF.